This TCR beta chain was documented in a study of regulatory T cells in long-lasting Graves disease. Regarding time point: newly diagnosed GD, antithyroid drugs for less than 3 months. Scientists built the TCR library using RNA that was extracted from PBMCs. With V trimmed by 4 bases and J by 2 bases, 2 bases remained unmatched. The germline CDR1 and CDR2 sequences are LGHDT and YNNKEL (reference sequence). This CDR3 spans 14 amino acids. CDR3 regions were amplified by Arm-PCR using iRepertoire HTBI primers to build TCR beta libraries. TCRdb re-analysed the multiplex PCR reads in MiXCR, keeping a single row per CDR3 protein. This sample has some 240,000 distinct CDR3 sequences, with less than 20% found just once. This clonotype showed up many times. These data also formed part of another study, on T cells in Graves' hyperthyroidism and ophthalmopathy.

This sample comprised peripheral blood mononuclear cells (PBMCs), obtained at new diagnosis, from a patient treated with antithyroid drugs. This receptor was taken from a woman in her 30s with Graves disease. The chain carries TRBV3-1 and TRBJ2-5, with 9 bases that match TRBD1. This CDR3 reads CASSRQGEQETQYF. The CDR3 DNA is TGTGCCAGCAGCCGACAGGGGGAACAAGAGACCCAGTACTTC.